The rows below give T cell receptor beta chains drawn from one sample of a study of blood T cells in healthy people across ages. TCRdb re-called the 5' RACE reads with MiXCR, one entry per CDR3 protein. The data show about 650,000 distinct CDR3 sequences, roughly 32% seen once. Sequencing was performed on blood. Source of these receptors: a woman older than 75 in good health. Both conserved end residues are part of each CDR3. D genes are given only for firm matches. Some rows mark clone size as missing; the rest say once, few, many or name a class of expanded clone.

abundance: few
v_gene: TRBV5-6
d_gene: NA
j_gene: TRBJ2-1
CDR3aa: CASSLEFVDDEQFF

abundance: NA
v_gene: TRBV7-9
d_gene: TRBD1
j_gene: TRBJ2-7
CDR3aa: CASSVSGTGGGEQYF

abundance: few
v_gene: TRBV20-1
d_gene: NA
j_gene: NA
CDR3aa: CSALTSSSYNEQYF

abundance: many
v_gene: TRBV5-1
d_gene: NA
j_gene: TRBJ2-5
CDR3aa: CASSQEGGLKTQYF

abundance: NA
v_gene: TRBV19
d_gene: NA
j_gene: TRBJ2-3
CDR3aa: CASSTGDLPRDTQYF

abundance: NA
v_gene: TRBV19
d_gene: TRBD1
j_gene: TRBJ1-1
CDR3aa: CASSIGQALNTEAFF

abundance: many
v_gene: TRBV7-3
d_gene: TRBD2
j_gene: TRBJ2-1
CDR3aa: CASSLGLAGGRQEQFF

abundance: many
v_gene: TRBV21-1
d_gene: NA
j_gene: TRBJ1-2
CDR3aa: CASSSQLQGGYGYTF

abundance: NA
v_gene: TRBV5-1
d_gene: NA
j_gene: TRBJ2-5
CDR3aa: CASSLEVRGDETQYF

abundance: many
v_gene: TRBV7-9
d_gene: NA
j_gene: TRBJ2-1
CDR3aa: CASSTSAGSNEQFF

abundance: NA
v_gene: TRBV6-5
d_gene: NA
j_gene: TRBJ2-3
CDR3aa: CASSWGVPDTQYF